A selection of T cell receptor beta chains follows, all from one sample in a study of beta chain features in type 1 diabetes. Profiling relied on immunoSEQ multiplex PCR, and the TCRdb table lists in-frame clones only, not all of them. This table holds around 140,000 clones, 9% found once. The sample taken for sequencing was central memory CD4+ T cells from blood. These receptors were obtained from a man aged 25 to 40 with type 1 diabetes. Each CDR3 is given with its conserved first and last residue. A D gene is named only where the DNA matches it firmly. For some rows the clone size is stated as once, few or many, or as a class when expanded; others skip it.

size,V,D,J,CDR3,DNA
NA,TRBV4-2,TRBD1,TRBJ1-4,CASSQDTTGGSEKLFF,TGTGCCAGCAGCCAAGATACAACAGGGGGAAGTGAAAAACTGTTTTTT
NA,TRBV7-2,TRBD1,TRBJ1-2,CASSLVGTGGDGYTF,TGTGCCAGCAGCTTAGTAGGGACAGGGGGCGATGGCTACACCTTC
few,TRBV29-1,TRBD1,TRBJ2-2,CSVGFGTGGTGELFF,TGCAGCGTGGGTTTCGGGACAGGGGGGACCGGGGAGCTGTTTTTT
few,TRBV7-6,NA,TRBJ2-1,CASSSSLANSEQFF,TGTGCCAGCAGCTCCTCCTTAGCGAACAGTGAGCAGTTCTTC
few,TRBV6-5,NA,TRBJ1-1,CASSSHSVGGTEAFF,TGTGCCAGCAGTTCCCACTCGGTGGGGGGCACTGAAGCTTTCTTT
few,TRBV5-1,NA,TRBJ2-2,CASSLAEAATGELFF,TGCGCCAGCAGCTTGGCAGAGGCGGCAACTGGGGAGCTGTTTTTT
few,TRBV18,TRBD1,TRBJ2-1,CASSRGQGFNEQFF,TGTGCCAGCTCCCGCGGACAGGGTTTCAATGAGCAGTTCTTC
few,TRBV5-1,NA,TRBJ2-7,CASSLALGHREQYF,TGCGCCAGCAGCTTGGCTTTAGGACACCGCGAGCAGTACTTC
many,TRBV6-6,TRBD1,TRBJ1-5,CASSDRDLSNQPQHF,TGTGCCAGCAGCGACAGGGACCTTAGCAATCAGCCCCAGCATTTT
few,TRBV30,TRBD2,TRBJ2-3,CAWSSGGADTQYF,TGTGCCTGGTCTAGCGGGGGGGCAGATACGCAGTATTTT
NA,TRBV4-2,TRBD2,TRBJ2-7,CASSQSPGRRENYEQYF,TGTGCCAGCAGCCAGTCACCCGGGAGGCGGGAGAACTACGAGCAGTACTTC
few,TRBV15,TRBD2,TRBJ2-3,CATSMGGVYTDTQYF,TGTGCCACCAGCATGGGGGGGGTTTACACAGATACGCAGTATTTT
few,TRBV6-6,TRBD1,TRBJ1-2,CASINRGGTYGYTF,TGTGCCAGCATTAACAGGGGGGGCACCTATGGCTACACCTTC
few,TRBV5-4,NA,TRBJ1-2,CASSLSDGRGGGYTF,TGTGCCAGCAGCCTCTCGGACGGGAGGGGTGGGGGCTACACCTTC
NA,TRBV7-3,TRBD1,TRBJ2-5,CASSLGQQETQYF,TGTGCCAGCAGCCTGGGACAGCAAGAGACCCAGTACTTC
NA,TRBV5-1,TRBD2,TRBJ2-2,CASSPGGRGRDTGELFF,TGCGCCAGCAGCCCGGGAGGTAGGGGCCGGGACACCGGGGAGCTGTTTTTT
few,TRBV2,NA,TRBJ1-5,CASSDQGLGQPQHF,TGTGCCAGCAGTGACCAGGGACTTGGTCAGCCCCAGCATTTT
NA,TRBV2,NA,TRBJ1-2,CASSAEEHYGYTF,TGTGCCAGCAGTGCCGAGGAGCACTATGGCTACACCTTC
few,TRBV2,NA,TRBJ1-2,CASSETSYGYTF,TGTGCCAGCAGCGAGACATCTTATGGCTACACCTTC
NA,TRBV5-1,NA,TRBJ2-5,CASSLEELAGETQYF,TGCGCCAGCAGCTTGGAAGAGTTGGCGGGGGAGACCCAGTACTTC
few,TRBV15,NA,TRBJ2-2,CATSRDRDTGELFF,TGTGCCACCAGCAGAGATCGGGACACCGGGGAGCTGTTTTTT
NA,TRBV18,NA,TRBJ1-2,CASSPTGSKGYTF,TGTGCCAGCTCACCAACAGGGTCTAAAGGCTACACCTTC
NA,TRBV29-1,TRBD1,TRBJ2-7,CSVGGQGSYEQYF,TGCAGCGTTGGCGGACAGGGTTCCTACGAGCAGTACTTC
NA,TRBV20-1,NA,TRBJ1-2,CSASSGYGYTF,TGCAGTGCTAGTTCCGGCTATGGCTACACCTTC
NA,TRBV7-3,TRBD2,TRBJ2-2,CASSQTSGTGELFF,TGTGCCAGCAGCCAAACTAGCGGGACCGGGGAGCTGTTTTTT
few,TRBV6-1,NA,TRBJ2-3,CASRRQDGDTQYF,TGTGCCAGCAGACGACAGGACGGAGATACGCAGTATTTT
few,TRBV5-4,TRBD1,TRBJ2-1,CASSLGTDYNEQFF,TGTGCCAGCAGCCTGGGGACAGACTACAATGAGCAGTTCTTC
NA,TRBV29-1,NA,TRBJ1-4,CSVRTFDEKLFF,TGCAGCGTACGGACATTTGATGAAAAACTGTTTTTT
few,TRBV5-1,TRBD2,TRBJ2-1,CASSAQGAGGVNEQFF,TGCGCCAGCAGCGCCCAGGGTGCGGGGGGTGTAAATGAGCAGTTCTTC
NA,TRBV11-3,TRBD1,TRBJ2-2,CASSPSTGAGTGELFF,TGTGCCAGCAGCCCCTCGACAGGGGCCGGAACCGGGGAGCTGTTTTTT
few,TRBV7-9,TRBD2,TRBJ2-1,CASSLGASGGLEQFF,TGTGCCAGCAGCTTAGGGGCTAGCGGGGGGCTCGAGCAGTTCTTC